The 8 T cell receptor beta chains below come from one sample, sequenced in a study of blood T cell repertoires in COVID-19. Here immunoSEQ multiplex PCR was the method, and the copy in TCRdb shows in-frame clones only, minus some. The sample lists 100,000 to 150,000 clones; roughly 85% were seen once. Sequenced sample: peripheral blood. The receptors originated from an elderly man with active or convalescent COVID-19.

V is TRBV2 and J is TRBJ1-3; D unclear. The CDR3 sequence is 14 residues long. The V gene lost 7 bases and the J gene lost 0 bases, with 10 bases spanning the gap. In germline, CDR1 is SNHLY, CDR2 FYNNEI. The CDR3 nucleotides are TGTGCCAGCACCGCGGGGATCTCTGGAAACACCATATATTTT. Translated, it gives CASTAGISGNTIYF.

The V call is TRBV9, the J call TRBJ2-1, with 11 positions matching TRBD2. From germline, CDR1 is SGDLS and CDR2 YYNGEE. The CDR3 length is 17 residues. The J segment lost 4 bases and the V segment lost 4 bases, leaving 10 bases of the junction unmatched. The CDR3 DNA sequence: TGTGCCAGCAGCTCCGGACTAGCGGGCGATGGGTACAATGAGCAGTTCTTC. It yields the protein CASSSGLAGDGYNEQFF.

This clone showed up just once. V gene TRBV7-2 combines with J gene TRBJ1-6; no clear D gene. Germline CDR1 and CDR2: SGHTA and FQGNSA. CDR3 size: 16 residues. V was pared by 7 bases and J by 5 bases, with 18 bases between. The CDR3 is CASTYPPHENNSPLHF. Written as DNA, the CDR3 is TGTGCCAGCACCTATCCCCCCCACGAGAATAATTCACCCCTCCACTTT.

This clone was detected a few times. The chain employs TRBV2 and TRBJ1-2, with a possible D match to TRBD1 (6 bases). Germline CDR1 reads SNHLY; CDR2 reads FYNNEI. The CDR3 consists of 12 residues. Trimming left V 8 bases short and J 3 bases short, with 10 bases between. CDR3 amino acids: CASLGQDYGYTF. For the CDR3, the DNA is TGTGCCAGCTTGGGACAAGACTATGGCTACACCTTC.

This clone turned up a few times. This chain uses TRBV28 with TRBJ1-5; weak D call: TRBD1 (6 bases). The CDR3 is 14 amino acids. Germline V gene sequence: CDR1 MDHEN, CDR2 SYDVKM. V lost 5 bases and J 2 bases, leaving 10 bases between the germline ends. CDR3 sequence reads: CASSERTGNQPQHF. CDR3 nucleotide sequence: TGTGCCAGCAGTGAGCGGACAGGCAATCAGCCCCAGCATTTT.

The rearrangement joins TRBV30 to TRBJ1-6; D not resolved. Germline V gene lookup returns CDR1 GTSNPN and CDR2 SVGIG (reference sequence). The CDR3 is 14 amino acids. V shed 0 bases and J shed 6 bases, with 9 bases lying between them. The CDR3: CAWSVDLLNSPLHF. The CDR3 region has the DNA TGTGCCTGGAGTGTGGACTTACTTAATTCACCCCTCCACTTT.

Here the CDR3 reads CASSLKRGTQETQYF. The CDR3 DNA reads as TGTGCCAGCAGTTTGAAACGGGGGACTCAAGAGACCCAGTACTTC. The chain recombines TRBV6-1 with TRBJ2-5, with D perhaps matching TRBD2 (6 bases). V dropped 5 bases and J dropped 2 bases, with 15 bases sitting between them. The CDR3 loop spans 15 amino acids. Germline CDR1 is MNHNS and CDR2 is SASEGT.

This chain uses TRBV7-3 with TRBJ2-5; tentative D call: TRBD2 (5 bases). This CDR3 has 15 residues. V gave up 2 bases and J gave up 9 bases, with 19 bases separating them. Germline lookup yields CDR1 SGHTA and CDR2 FQGTGA. The CDR3 is CASSLGNAQRSAQYF. The CDR3 DNA follows: TGTGCCAGCAGCTTAGGGAACGCACAGCGGTCGGCCCAGTACTTC.